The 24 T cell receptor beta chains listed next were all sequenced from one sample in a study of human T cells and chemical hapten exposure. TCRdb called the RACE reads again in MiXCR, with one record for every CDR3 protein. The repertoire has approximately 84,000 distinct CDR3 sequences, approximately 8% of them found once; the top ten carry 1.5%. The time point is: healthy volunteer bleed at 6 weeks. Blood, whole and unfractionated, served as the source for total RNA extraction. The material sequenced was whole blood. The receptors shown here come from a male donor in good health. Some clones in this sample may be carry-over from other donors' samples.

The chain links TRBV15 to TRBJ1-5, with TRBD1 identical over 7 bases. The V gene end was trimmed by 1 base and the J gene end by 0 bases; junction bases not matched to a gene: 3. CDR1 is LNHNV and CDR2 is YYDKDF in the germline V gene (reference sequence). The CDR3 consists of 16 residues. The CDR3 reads CATSRGGTDSNQPQHF. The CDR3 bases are TGTGCCACCAGCAGAGGGGGGACAGATAGCAATCAGCCCCAGCATTTT.

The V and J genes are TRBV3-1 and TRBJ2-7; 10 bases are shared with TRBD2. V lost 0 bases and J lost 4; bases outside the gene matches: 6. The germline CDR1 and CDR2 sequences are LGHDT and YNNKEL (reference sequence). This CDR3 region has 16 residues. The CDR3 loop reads CASSQDGPSGSYEQYF. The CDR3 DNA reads TGTGCCAGCAGCCAAGATGGGCCTAGCGGGAGTTACGAGCAGTACTTC.

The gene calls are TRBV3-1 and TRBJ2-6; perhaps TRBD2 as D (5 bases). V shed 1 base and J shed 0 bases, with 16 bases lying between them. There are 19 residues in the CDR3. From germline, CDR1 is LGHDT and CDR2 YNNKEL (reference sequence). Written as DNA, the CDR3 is TGTGCCAGCAGCCAAGTTGCCCGGGGATGGGACTCTGGGGCCAACGTCCTGACTTTC. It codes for CASSQVARGWDSGANVLTF. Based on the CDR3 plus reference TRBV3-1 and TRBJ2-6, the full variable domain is DTAVSQTPKYLVTQMGNDKSIKCEQNLGHDTMYWYKQDSKKFLKIMFSYNNKELIINETVPNRFSPKSPDKAHLNLHINSLELGDSAVYFCASSQVARGWDSGANVLTFGAGSRLTVL.

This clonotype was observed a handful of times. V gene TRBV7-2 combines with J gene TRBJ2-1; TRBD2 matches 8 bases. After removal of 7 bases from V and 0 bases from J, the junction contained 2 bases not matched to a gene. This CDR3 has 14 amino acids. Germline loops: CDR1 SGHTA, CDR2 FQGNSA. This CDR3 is CASKSGSSYNEQFF. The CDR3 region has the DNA TGTGCCAGCAAGAGCGGGAGCTCCTACAATGAGCAGTTCTTC.

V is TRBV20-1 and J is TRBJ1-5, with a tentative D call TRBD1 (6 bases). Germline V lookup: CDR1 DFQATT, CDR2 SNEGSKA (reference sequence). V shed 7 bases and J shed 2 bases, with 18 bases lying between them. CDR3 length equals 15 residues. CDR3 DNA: TGCAGTGTCGCATCCCCCAGGGGTGGCAATCAGCCCCAGCATTTT. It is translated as CSVASPRGGNQPQHF.

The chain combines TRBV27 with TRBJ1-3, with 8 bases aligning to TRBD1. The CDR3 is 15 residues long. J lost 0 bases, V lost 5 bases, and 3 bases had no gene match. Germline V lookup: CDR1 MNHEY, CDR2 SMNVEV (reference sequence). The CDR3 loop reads CASSRTGGSGNTIYF. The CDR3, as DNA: TGTGCCAGCAGTCGCACAGGGGGCTCTGGAAACACCATATATTTT.

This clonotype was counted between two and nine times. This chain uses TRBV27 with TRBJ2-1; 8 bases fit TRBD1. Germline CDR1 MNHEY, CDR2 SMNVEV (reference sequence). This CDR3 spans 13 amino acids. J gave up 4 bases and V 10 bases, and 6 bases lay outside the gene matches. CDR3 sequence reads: CATSGGRYNEQFF. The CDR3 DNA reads TGTGCCACCTCAGGGGGCCGTTACAATGAGCAGTTCTTC.

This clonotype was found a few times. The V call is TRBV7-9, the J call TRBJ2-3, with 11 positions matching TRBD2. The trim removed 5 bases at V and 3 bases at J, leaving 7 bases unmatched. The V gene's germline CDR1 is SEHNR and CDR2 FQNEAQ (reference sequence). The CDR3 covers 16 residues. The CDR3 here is CASSLLAGVGTDTQYF. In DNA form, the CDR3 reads TGTGCCAGCAGCCTACTAGCGGGAGTGGGGACAGATACGCAGTATTTT. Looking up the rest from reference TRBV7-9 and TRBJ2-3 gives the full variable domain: DTGVSQNPRHKITKRGQNVTFRCDPISEHNRLYWYRQTLGQGPEFLTYFQNEAQLEKSRLLSDRFSAERPKGSFSTLEIQRTEQGDSAMYLCASSLLAGVGTDTQYFGPGTRLTVL.

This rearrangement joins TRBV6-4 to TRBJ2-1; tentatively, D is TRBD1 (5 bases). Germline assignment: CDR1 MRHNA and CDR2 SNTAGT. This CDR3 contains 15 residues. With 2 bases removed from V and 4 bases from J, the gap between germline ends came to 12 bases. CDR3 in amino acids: CASSDGAGDYNEQFF. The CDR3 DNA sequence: TGTGCCAGCAGTGACGGGGCCGGAGATTACAATGAGCAGTTCTTC.

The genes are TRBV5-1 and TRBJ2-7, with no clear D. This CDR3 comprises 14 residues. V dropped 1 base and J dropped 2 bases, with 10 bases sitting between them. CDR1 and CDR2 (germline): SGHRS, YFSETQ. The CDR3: CASSLWYRTYEQYF. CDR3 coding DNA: TGCGCCAGCAGCTTGTGGTACCGAACCTACGAGCAGTACTTC.

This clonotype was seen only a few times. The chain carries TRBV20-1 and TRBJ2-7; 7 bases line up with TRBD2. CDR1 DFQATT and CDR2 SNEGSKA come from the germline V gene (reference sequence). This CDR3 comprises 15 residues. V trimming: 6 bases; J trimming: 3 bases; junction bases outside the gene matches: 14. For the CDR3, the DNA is TGCAGTGCCATCTGGGGGGAGGGCCTAATCTACGAGCAGTACTTC. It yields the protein CSAIWGEGLIYEQYF.

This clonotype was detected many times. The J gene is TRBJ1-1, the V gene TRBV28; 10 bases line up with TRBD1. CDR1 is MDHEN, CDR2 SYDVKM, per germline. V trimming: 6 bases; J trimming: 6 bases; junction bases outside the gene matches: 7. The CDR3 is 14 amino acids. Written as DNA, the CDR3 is TGTGCCAGCAGCTCGGACAGGGGGAGGGCTGAAGCTTTCTTT. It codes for CASSSDRGRAEAFF.

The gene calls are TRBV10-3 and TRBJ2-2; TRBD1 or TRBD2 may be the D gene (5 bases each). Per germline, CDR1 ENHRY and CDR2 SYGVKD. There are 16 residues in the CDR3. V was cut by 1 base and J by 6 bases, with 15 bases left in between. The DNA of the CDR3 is TGTGCCATCAGTGAGTGGGGTCGGGACGGGCCCGGGGAGCTGTTTTTT. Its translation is CAISEWGRDGPGELFF.

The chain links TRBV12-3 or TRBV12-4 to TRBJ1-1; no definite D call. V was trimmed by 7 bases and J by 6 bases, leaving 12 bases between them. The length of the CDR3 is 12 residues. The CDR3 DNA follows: TGTGCCAGCACCTCGTGGGGTCCTGAAGCTTTCTTT. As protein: CASTSWGPEAFF.

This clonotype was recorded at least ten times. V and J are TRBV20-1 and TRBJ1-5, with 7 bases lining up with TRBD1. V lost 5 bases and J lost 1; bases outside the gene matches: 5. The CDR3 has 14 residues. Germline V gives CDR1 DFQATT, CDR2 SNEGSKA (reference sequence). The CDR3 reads CSAGKDRSNQPQHF. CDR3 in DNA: TGCAGTGCTGGAAAGGACAGGAGCAATCAGCCCCAGCATTTT.

CDR3 amino acids: CASRNTLNTGELFF. The CDR3 coding sequence is TGCGCCAGCAGGAACACCTTGAACACCGGGGAGCTGTTTTTT. The J gene is TRBJ2-2, the V gene TRBV4-1; the D is unclear. This CDR3 spans 14 amino acids. Deletions cut 6 bases from V and 1 base from J, with 9 bases between. Germline assignment: CDR1 MGHRA and CDR2 YSYEKL.

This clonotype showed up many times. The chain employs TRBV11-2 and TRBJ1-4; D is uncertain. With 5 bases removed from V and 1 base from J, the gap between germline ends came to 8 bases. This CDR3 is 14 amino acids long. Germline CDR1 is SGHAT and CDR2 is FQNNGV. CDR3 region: CASSTRGTNEKLFF. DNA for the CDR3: TGTGCCAGCAGCACAAGAGGAACTAATGAAAAACTGTTTTTT.

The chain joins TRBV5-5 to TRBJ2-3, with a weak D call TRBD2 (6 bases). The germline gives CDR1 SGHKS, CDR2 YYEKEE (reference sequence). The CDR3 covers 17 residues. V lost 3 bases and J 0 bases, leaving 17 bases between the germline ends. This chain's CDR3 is CASSWRVTRSSTDTQYF. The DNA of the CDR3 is TGTGCCAGCAGCTGGAGGGTTACTAGGTCTAGCACAGATACGCAGTATTTT.

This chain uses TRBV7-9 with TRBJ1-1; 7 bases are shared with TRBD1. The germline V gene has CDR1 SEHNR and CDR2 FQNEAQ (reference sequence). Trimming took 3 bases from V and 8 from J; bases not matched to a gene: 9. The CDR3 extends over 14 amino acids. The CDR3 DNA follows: TGTGCCAGCAGCTTGGGAAGAGGGGGCAGGGAAGCTTTCTTT. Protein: CASSLGRGGREAFF.

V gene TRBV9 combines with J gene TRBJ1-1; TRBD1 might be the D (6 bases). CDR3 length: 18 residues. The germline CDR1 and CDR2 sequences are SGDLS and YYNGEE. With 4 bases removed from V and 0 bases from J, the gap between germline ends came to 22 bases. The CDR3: CASSQSLDSDRLNTEAFF. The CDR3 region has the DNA TGTGCCAGCAGCCAAAGTCTAGATAGTGACAGGTTGAACACTGAAGCTTTCTTT. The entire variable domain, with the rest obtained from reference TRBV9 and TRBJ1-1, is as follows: DSGVTQTPKHLITATGQRVTLRCSPRSGDLSVYWYQQSLDQGLQFLIQYYNGEERAKGNILERFSAQQFPDLHSELNLSSLELGDSALYFCASSQSLDSDRLNTEAFFGQGTRLTVV.

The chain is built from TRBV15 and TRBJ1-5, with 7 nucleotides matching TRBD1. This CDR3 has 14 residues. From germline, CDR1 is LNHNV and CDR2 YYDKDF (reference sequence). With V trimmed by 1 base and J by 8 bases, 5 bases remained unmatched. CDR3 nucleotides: TGTGCCACCAGCAGAGGGGACAGCTCGAAGCCCCAGCATTTT. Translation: CATSRGDSSKPQHF.

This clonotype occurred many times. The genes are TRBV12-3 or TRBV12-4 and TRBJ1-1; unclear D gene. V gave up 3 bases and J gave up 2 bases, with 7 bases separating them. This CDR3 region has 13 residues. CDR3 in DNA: TGTGCCAGCAGTTTGCCCGCTAACACTGAAGCTTTCTTT. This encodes CASSLPANTEAFF.

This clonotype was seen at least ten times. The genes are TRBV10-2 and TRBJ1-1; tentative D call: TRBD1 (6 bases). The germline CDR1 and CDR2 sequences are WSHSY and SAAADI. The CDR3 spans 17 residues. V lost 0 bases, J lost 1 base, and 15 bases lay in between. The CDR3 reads CASSESRMRTENTEAFF. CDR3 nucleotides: TGCGCCAGCAGTGAGTCGAGAATGAGGACAGAGAACACTGAAGCTTTCTTT.

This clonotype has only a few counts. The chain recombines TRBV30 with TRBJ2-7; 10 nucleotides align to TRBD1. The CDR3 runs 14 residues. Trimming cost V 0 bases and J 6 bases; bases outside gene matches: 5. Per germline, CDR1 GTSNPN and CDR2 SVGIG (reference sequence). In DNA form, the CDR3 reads TGTGCCTGGAGTGTGAGACAGGGGGCCTCCGAGCAGTACTTC. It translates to CAWSVRQGASEQYF.